The TCR beta chain described here comes from a study of cytomegalovirus exposure and HLA in healthy donors. At the level of the study: Both the 120 validation repertoires and the 550 to 750 first-cohort repertoires used the same platform, as reported by a later analysis.

CDR3 length: 12 amino acids. Germline V lookup: CDR1 WSHSY, CDR2 SAAADI. V dropped 7 bases and J dropped 0 bases, with 7 bases sitting between them. Libraries were prepared by immunoSEQ multiplex PCR; TCRdb keeps only in-frame clonotypes and omits some of them. Here the sample spans 140,000 or so clones, nearly 90% being singletons. This clone was counted between two and nine times. The receptor was derived from a woman aged 18-29 years in good health and CMV-seropositive. The genes are TRBV10-2 and TRBJ2-7, with D tentatively TRBD1 (5 bases). Material: PBMCs. The CDR3: CASKGFSYEQYF. The CDR3 DNA reads TGCGCCAGCAAGGGGTTCTCCTACGAGCAGTACTTC.